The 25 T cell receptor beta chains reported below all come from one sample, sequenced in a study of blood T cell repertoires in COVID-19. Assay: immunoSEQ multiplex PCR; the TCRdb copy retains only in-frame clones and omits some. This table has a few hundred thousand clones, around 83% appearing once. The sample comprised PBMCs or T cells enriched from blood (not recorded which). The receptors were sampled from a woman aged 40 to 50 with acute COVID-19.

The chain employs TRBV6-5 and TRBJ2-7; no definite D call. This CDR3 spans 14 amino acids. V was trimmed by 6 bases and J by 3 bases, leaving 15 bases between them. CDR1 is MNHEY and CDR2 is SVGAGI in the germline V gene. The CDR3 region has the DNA TGTGCCAGCAGCCTCCACGAAGAGGTCTACGAGCAGTACTTC. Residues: CASSLHEEVYEQYF.

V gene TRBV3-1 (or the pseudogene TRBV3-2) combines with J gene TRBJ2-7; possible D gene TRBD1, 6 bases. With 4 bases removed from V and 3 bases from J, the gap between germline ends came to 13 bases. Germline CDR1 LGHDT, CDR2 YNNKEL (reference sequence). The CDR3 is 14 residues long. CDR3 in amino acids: CASSLTGTLYEQYF. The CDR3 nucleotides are TGTGCCAGCAGCCTCACAGGGACCCTCTACGAGCAGTACTTC.

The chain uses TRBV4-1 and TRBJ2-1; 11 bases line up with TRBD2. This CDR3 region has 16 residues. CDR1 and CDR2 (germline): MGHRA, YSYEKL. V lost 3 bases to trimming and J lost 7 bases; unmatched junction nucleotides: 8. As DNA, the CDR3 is TGCGCCAGCAGCCAGCCAACTAGCGGGAGTGGGAATGAGCAGTTCTTC. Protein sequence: CASSQPTSGSGNEQFF.

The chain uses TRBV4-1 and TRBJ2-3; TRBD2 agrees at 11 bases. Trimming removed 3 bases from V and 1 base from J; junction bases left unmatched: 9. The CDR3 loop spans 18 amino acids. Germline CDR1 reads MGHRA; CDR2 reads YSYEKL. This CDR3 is CASSHRTSGSLGTDTQYF. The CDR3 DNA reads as TGCGCCAGCAGCCACAGAACTAGCGGGAGTCTTGGCACAGATACGCAGTATTTT.

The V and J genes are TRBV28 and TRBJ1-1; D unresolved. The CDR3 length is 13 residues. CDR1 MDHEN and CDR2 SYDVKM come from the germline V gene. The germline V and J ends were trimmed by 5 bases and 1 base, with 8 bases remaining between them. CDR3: CASSPRRNTEAFF. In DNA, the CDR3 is TGTGCCAGCAGTCCGAGGAGGAACACTGAAGCTTTCTTT.

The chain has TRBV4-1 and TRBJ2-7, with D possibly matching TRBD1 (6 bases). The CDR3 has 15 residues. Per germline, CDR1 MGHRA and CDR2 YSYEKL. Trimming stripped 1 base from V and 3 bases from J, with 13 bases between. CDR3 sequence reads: CASSQAPDRRYEQYF. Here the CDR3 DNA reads TGCGCCAGCAGCCAAGCGCCAGACAGGCGCTACGAGCAGTACTTC.

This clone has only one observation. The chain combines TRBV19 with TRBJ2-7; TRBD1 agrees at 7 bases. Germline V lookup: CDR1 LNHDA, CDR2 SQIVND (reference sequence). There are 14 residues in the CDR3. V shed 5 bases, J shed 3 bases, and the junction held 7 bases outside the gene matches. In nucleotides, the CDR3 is TGTGCCAGTAGTCTACAGGGGTTGGACTACGAGCAGTACTTC. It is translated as CASSLQGLDYEQYF.

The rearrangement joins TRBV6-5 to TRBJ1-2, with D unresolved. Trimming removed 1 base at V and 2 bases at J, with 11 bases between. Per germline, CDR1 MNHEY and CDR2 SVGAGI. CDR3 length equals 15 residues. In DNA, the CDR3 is TGTGCCAGCAGTTACTTTACAGATAGAAACTATGGCTACACCTTC. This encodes CASSYFTDRNYGYTF.

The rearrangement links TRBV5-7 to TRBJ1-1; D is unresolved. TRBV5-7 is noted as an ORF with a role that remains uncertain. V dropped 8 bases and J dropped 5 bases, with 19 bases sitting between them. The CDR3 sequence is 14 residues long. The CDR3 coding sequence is TGTGCCAGACGGGCGGTGGGAGTTGTAACTGAAGCTTTCTTT. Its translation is CARRAVGVVTEAFF.

CDR3 sequence reads: CAWSAQGNYGYTF. In DNA form, the CDR3 reads TGTGCCTGGAGTGCTCAGGGAAACTATGGCTACACCTTC. This chain joins TRBV30 and TRBJ1-2; D perhaps matches TRBD1 (5 bases). With 1 base removed from V and 2 bases from J, the gap between germline ends came to 8 bases. The V gene's germline CDR1 is GTSNPN and CDR2 SVGIG (reference sequence). The CDR3 loop spans 13 amino acids.

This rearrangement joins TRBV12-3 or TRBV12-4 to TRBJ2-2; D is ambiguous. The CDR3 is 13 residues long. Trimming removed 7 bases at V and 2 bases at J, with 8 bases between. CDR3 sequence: CASTRANTGELFF. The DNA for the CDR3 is TGTGCCAGCACCCGAGCTAACACCGGGGAGCTGTTTTTT.

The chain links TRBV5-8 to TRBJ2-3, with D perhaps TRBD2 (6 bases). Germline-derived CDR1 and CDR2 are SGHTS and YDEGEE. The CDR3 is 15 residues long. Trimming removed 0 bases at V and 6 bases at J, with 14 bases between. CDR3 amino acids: CASSLVGGFLDTQYF. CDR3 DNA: TGTGCCAGCAGCTTGGTGGGAGGATTCTTGGATACGCAGTATTTT.

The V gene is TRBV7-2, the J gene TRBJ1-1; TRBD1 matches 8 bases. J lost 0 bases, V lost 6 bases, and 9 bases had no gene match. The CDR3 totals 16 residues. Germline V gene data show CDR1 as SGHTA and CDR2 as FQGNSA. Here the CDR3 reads CASRTGGLKLNTEAFF. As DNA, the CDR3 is TGTGCCAGCAGAACAGGGGGTCTGAAATTGAACACTGAAGCTTTCTTT.

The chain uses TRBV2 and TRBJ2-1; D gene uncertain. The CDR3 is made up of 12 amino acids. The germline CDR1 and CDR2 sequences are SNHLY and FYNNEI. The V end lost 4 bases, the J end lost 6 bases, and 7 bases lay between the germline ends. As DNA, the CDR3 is TGTGCCAGCAGTGCGGAGATCAATGAGCAGTTCTTC. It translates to CASSAEINEQFF. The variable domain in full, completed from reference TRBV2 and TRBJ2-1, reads EPEVTQTPSHQVTQMGQEVILRCVPISNHLYFYWYRQILGQKVEFLVSFYNNEISEKSEIFDDQFSVERPDGSNFTLKIRSTKLEDSAMYFCASSAEINEQFFGPGTRLTVL.

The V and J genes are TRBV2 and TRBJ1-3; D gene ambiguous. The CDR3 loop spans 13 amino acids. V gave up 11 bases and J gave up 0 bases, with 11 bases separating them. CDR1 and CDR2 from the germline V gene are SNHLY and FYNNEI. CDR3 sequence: CAGRRSSGNTIYF. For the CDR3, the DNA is TGTGCCGGTCGTCGCAGCTCTGGAAACACCATATATTTT.

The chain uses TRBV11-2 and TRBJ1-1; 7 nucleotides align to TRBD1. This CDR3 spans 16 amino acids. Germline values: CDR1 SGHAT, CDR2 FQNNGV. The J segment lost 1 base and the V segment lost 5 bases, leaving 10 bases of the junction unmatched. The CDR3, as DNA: TGTGCCAGCAGCCAGAAACAGGGGTGGGAGAACACTGAAGCTTTCTTT. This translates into CASSQKQGWENTEAFF. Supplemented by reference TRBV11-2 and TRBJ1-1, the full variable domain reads EAGVAQSPRYKIIEKRQSVAFWCNPISGHATLYWYQQILGQGPKLLIQFQNNGVVDDSQLPKDRFSAERLKGVDSTLKIQPAKLEDSAVYLCASSQKQGWENTEAFFGQGTRLTVV.

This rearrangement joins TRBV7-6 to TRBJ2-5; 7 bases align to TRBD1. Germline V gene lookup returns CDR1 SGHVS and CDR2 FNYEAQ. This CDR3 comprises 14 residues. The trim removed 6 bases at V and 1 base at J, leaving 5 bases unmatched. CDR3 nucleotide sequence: TGTGCCAGCAGGGCGACAGGGCCCCAAGAGACCCAGTACTTC. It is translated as CASRATGPQETQYF.

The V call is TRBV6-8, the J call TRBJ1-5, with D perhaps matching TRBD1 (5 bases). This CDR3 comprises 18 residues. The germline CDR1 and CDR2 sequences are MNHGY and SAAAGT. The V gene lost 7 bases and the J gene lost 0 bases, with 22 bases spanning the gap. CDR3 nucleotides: TGTGCCAGCACTCGGAGGGACGCAACCGGGGATAGCAATCAGCCCCAGCATTTT. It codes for CASTRRDATGDSNQPQHF.

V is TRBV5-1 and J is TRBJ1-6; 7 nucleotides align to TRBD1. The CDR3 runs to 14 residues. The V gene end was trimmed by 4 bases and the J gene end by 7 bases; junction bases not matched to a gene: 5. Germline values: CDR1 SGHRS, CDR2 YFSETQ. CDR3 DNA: TGCGCCAGCAGCGTCGGACAGGACAATTCACCCCTCCACTTT. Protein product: CASSVGQDNSPLHF.

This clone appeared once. This CDR3 is CASSVTGLAGLNEQFF. The CDR3 DNA is TGTGCCAGCAGCGTAACGGGACTAGCGGGACTCAATGAGCAGTTCTTC. This rearrangement joins TRBV9 to TRBJ2-1; 13 bases line up with TRBD2. CDR1 SGDLS and CDR2 YYNGEE come from the germline V gene. The CDR3 has 16 residues. The V segment lost 1 base and the J segment 6 bases; nucleotides outside the gene matches: 4.

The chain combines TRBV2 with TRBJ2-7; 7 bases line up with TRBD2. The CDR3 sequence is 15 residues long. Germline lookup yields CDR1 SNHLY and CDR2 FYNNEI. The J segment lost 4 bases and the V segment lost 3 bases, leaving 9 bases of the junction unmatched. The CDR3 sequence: CASSEYRAGQYEQYF. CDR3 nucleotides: TGTGCCAGCAGTGAGTACCGAGCGGGGCAATACGAGCAGTACTTC.

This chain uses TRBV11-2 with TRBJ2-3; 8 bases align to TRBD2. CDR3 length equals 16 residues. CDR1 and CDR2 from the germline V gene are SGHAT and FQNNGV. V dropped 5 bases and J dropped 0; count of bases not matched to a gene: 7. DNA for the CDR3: TGTGCCAGCAGCCCCGGGGGGGGATTAAGCACAGATACGCAGTATTTT. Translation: CASSPGGGLSTDTQYF. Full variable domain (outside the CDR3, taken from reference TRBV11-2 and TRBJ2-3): EAGVAQSPRYKIIEKRQSVAFWCNPISGHATLYWYQQILGQGPKLLIQFQNNGVVDDSQLPKDRFSAERLKGVDSTLKIQPAKLEDSAVYLCASSPGGGLSTDTQYFGPGTRLTVL.

Here the CDR3 DNA reads TGTGCCAGCAGCTCCCTTAGAGGGTCTGGGGCCAACGTCCTGACTTTC. It codes for CASSSLRGSGANVLTF. The chain has TRBV11-2 and TRBJ2-6; possibly TRBD2 for D (5 bases). This CDR3 comprises 16 residues. The germline V gene has CDR1 SGHAT and CDR2 FQNNGV. V was cut by 4 bases and J by 1 base, with 11 bases left in between.

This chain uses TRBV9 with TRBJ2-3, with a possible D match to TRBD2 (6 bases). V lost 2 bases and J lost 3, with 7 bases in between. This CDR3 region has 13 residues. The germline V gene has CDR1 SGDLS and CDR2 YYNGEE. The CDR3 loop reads CASSVRGTDTQYF. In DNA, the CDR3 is TGTGCCAGCAGCGTCCGGGGGACAGATACGCAGTATTTT. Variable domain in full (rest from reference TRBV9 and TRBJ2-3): DSGVTQTPKHLITATGQRVTLRCSPRSGDLSVYWYQQSLDQGLQFLIQYYNGEERAKGNILERFSAQQFPDLHSELNLSSLELGDSALYFCASSVRGTDTQYFGPGTRLTVL.

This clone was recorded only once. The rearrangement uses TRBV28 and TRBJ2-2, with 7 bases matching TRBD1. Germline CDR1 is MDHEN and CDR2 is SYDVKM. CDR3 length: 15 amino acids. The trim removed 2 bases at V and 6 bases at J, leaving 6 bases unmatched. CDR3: CASSLTRQGAGELFF. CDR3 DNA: TGTGCCAGCAGTTTAACCAGACAGGGAGCCGGGGAGCTGTTTTTT.